This TCR beta chain stems from a study of cytomegalovirus exposure and HLA in healthy donors. General study points: A later look showed TCR association rates differing by HLA locus, highest for DRB1 and lowest for HLA-C.

Trimming shortened V by 1 base and J by 5 bases, and 14 bases separated the two germline ends. Germline values: CDR1 SGHTA, CDR2 FQGNSA. There are 15 residues in the CDR3. A word on this clone: Its target is unknown.

The PCR had 60 Vbeta and 13 Jbeta primers. Generated by immunoSEQ multiplex PCR, the TCRdb table keeps only in-frame clones and is missing some. The profile shows under 150,000 clones, roughly 78% of them singletons. The J gene is TRBJ2-5, the V gene TRBV7-2; no definite D call. The specimen was PBMCs. This clonotype was sampled from a man aged 25 to 45 in good health and CMV-seronegative. The chain's CDR3 is CASSLVAITRETQYF. CDR3 in DNA: TGTGCCAGCAGCTTAGTGGCGATCACCAGGGAGACCCAGTACTTC.